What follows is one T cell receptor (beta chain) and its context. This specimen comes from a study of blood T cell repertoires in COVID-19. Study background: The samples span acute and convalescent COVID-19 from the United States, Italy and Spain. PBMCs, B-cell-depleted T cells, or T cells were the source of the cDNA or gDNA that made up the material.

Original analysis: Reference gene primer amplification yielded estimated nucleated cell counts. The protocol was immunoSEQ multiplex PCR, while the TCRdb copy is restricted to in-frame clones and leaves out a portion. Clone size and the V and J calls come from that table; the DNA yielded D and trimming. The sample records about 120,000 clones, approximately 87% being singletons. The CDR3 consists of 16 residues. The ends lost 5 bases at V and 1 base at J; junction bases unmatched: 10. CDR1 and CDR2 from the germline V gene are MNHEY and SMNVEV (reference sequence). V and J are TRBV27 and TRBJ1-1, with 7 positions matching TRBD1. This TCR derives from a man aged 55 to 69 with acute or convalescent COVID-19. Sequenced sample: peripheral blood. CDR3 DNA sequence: TGTGCCAGCAGTGAGGGACAGTTTTTACCGAACACTGAAGCTTTCTTT. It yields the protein CASSEGQFLPNTEAFF.